This T cell receptor beta chain was documented in a study of blood T cell repertoires in COVID-19. Whole-study context: COVID-19 samples from acute and convalescent phases originated in the United States, Italy and Spain. Sources were T cells, B-cell-depleted T cells, or PBMCs; the material itself was cDNA or gDNA.

Germline assignment: CDR1 SGHRS and CDR2 YFSETQ. This CDR3 is built from 16 residues. With 9 bases clipped from V and 0 bases from J, the junction kept 15 bases outside the gene matches. This clone was counted a few times. Assay used: immunoSEQ multiplex PCR; TCRdb lists only in-frame clones, some missing. The table includes approximately 140,000 clones, 84% detected once. This TCR was sampled from a man in his fifties in a cohort exposed to, infected with or recovered from COVID-19 (not recorded which). Sequencing used PBMCs or T cells enriched from blood (not recorded which). The chain employs TRBV5-1 and TRBJ2-7, with 7 bases lining up with TRBD2. The CDR3 region is CATRIAGGVSSYEQYF. The CDR3 coding sequence is TGCGCCACCAGAATAGCGGGCGGCGTAAGCTCCTACGAGCAGTACTTC. Complete variable domain (other parts from reference TRBV5-1 and TRBJ2-7): KAGVTQTPRYLIKTRGQQVTLSCSPISGHRSVSWYQQTPGQGLQFLFEYFSETQRNKGNFPGRFSGRQFSNSRSEMNVSTLELGDSALYLCATRIAGGVSSYEQYFGPGTRLTVT.